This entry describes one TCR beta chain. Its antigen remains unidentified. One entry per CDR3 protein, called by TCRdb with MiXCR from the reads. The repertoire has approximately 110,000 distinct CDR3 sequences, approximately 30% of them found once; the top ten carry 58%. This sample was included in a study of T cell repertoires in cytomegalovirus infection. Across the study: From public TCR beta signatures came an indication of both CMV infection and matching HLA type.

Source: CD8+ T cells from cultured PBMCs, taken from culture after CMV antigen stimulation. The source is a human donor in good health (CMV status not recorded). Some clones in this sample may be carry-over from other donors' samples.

The CDR3 protein is CASSLVTKGGSPLHF. Written as DNA, the CDR3 is TGTGCCAGCAGTTTAGTTACGAAGGGAGGATCACCCCTCCACTTT. This chain links TRBV12-3 or TRBV12-4 with TRBJ1-6; unclear D gene. The CDR3 length is 15 residues. The V end lost 1 base, the J end lost 10 bases, and 14 bases lay between the germline ends.